This record concerns one TCR beta chain sequence. Its target is not known. At one of its ends the junction is not consistent with the germline gene, which may arise from a read error. The sample comes from a study of shared clonotypes between healthy human individuals. Study results and limitations: Across subsets, estimated richness was generally greater for naive than for memory populations.

Germline V gene data show CDR1 as KGHSH and CDR2 as LQKENI. The CDR3 is 11 residues long. Clones were read by immunoSEQ multiplex PCR, and TCRdb kept only the in-frame ones, dropping some. The sample lists roughly 1.4 million clones; around 98.5% were seen once. The genes are TRBV18 and TRBJ2-5; D possibly uses TRBD1 or TRBD2 (5 bases each). The origin of this receptor is a man aged 25 to 40 in good health. The sample was naive CD4+ T cells sorted from blood. Subset reported: CD45RA+ positively selected. The CDR3 DNA is TGTGCCAGCTCACCGGGGGAGAGCCAGTACTTC. Residues: CASSPGESQYF.